Included here is one T cell receptor beta chain sequence, with context. Its target is not known. This specimen comes from a study of T cell responses to AZD1222 COVID-19 vaccine. General study results and limits: There were mostly white British donors and more females than males, and clonal diversity was possibly underestimated. Repertoires were obtained solely post-peak T cell response. Spike-wide vaccine-associated CD4 TCRs dominated at 160-218 and 743-854. At baseline, just a handful of AZD1222 recipients tested seropositive.

This CDR3 has 15 residues. From germline, CDR1 is MGHDK and CDR2 SYGVNS. V was trimmed by 4 bases and J by 4 bases, leaving 13 bases between them. Measured with immunoSEQ multiplex PCR; TCRdb has only the in-frame clones, and not every one. The sample carries just under 95,000 clones, approximately 91% recorded once. The clonotype originates from an adult in good health. The sequenced sample was peripheral blood, obtained on day 0 of AZD1222 vaccination. The chain uses TRBV25-1 and TRBJ1-4; D is possibly TRBD1 (5 bases). CDR3 nucleotide sequence: TGTGCCAGCAGTGGCTCCCGGGGCGTTAATGAAAAACTGTTTTTT. This sequence encodes CASSGSRGVNEKLFF.